Sequencing of this TCR beta chain was carried out in a study of breast tumors, draining lymph nodes, adjacent tissues. Axillary draining lymph nodes of breast cancer patients supplied the node samples. The CDR3 is 15 residues long. CDR1 and CDR2 from the germline V gene are SGHVS and FNYEAQ. V was cut by 2 bases and J by 4 bases, with 15 bases left in between. One entry per CDR3 protein results from TCRdb running MiXCR on the multiplex PCR reads. The data contain nearly 200,000 distinct CDR3 sequences, 31% of them singletons. This clonotype was counted ten times or more. What it binds is unknown. Study outcomes and limitations: Tumor and nontumor repertoires were significantly more similar in luminal-like than in basal-like breast cancer. Tumor TCR diversity was below lymph nodes but above nontumor tissue.

J is TRBJ2-7 and V is TRBV7-6; D assignment may be TRBD1 or TRBD2 (5 bases each). Input material: axillary lymph node tissue. This TCR derives from a female donor with breast cancer. Some clones in this sample may be carry-over from other donors' samples. The CDR3: CASSLWSGTQYEQYF. In DNA form, the CDR3 reads TGTGCCAGCAGCTTATGGTCTGGGACGCAGTACGAGCAGTACTTC.